Sequencing of this TCR beta chain was carried out in a study of blood T cell repertoires in COVID-19. Study-level background: In each case, the material was cDNA or gDNA derived from T cells, B-cell-depleted T cells, or PBMCs.

The CDR3 length is 14 residues. Germline V gene lookup returns CDR1 SGDLS and CDR2 YYNGEE. Germline trimming cut 5 bases from V and 3 bases from J; bases unmatched to any gene: 6. Original methodology: Amplification of reference gene primers provided the estimated nucleated cell counts. Sequencing used immunoSEQ multiplex PCR; TCRdb keeps in-frame clones, though not all of them. The DNA was the basis for D and trimming; V, J and clone size are from that table. The sample has around 150,000 clones, approximately 86% seen once. Many counts were recorded for this clone. The genes are TRBV9 and TRBJ2-7, with 9 positions matching TRBD2. The clonotype originates from a woman aged 55 to 70 with active or convalescent COVID-19. Sequences were obtained from peripheral blood. In nucleotides, the CDR3 is TGTGCCAGCAGTTGCCCTAGCGGGGTCTACGAGCAGTACTTC. Translating gives CASSCPSGVYEQYF.